Sequencing of this TCR beta chain was carried out in a study of CD8 T cells in Susac syndrome. The V end was cut by 10 bases, the J end by 0 bases, with 15 bases between. The germline CDR1 and CDR2 sequences are LNHDA and SQIVND (reference sequence). CDR3 length: 14 residues. The sample holds one count of this clonotype. Random hexamers primed reverse transcription of about 0.45 to 1 ug RNA. TCR beta CDR3 was amplified by immunoSEQ multiplex PCR. This amplification extended across 54 Vbeta and 13 Jbeta segments. MiXCR, applied by TCRdb to the immunoSEQ multiplex PCR reads, yields one record per CDR3 protein. The table lists about 300,000 distinct CDR3 sequences, approximately 89% of them singletons. Peripheral blood CD8+ and CD4+ T cells were profiled by TCR beta sequencing. The multiple sclerosis control group comprised treatment-naive patients with stable or active relapsing-remitting disease.

Material: CD8+ T cells from PBMCs. This chain connects TRBV19 to TRBJ1-1, with D possibly being TRBD1 (6 bases). The receptor was derived from a human donor with multiple sclerosis. The CDR3 region has the DNA TGTGCCACCCAAAAAGACAGGTTGAACACTGAAGCTTTCTTT. Amino acid sequence: CATQKDRLNTEAFF. The whole variable domain, filled in from reference TRBV19 and TRBJ1-1, reads DGGITQSPKYLFRKEGQNVTLSCEQNLNHDAMYWYRQDPGQGLRLIYYSQIVNDFQKGDIAEGYSVSREKKESFPLTVTSAQKNPTAFYLCATQKDRLNTEAFFGQGTRLTVV.